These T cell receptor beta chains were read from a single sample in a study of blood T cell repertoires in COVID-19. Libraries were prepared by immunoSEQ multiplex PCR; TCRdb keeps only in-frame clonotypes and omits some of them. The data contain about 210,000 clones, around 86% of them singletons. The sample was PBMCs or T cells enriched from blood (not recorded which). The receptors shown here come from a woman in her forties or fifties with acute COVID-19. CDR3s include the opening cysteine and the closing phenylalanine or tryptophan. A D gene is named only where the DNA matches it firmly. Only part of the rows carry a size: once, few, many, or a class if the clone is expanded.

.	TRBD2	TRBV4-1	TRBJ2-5	TGCGCCAGCAGCCAGGGGACTAGAACTACTCAAGAGACCCAGTACTTC	CASSQGTRTTQETQYF
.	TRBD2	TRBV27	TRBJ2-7	TGTGCCAGCAGTTCGCCTAGCGGGACCAGCTACGAGCAGTACTTC	CASSSPSGTSYEQYF
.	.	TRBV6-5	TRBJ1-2	TGTGCCAGCAGTTACCGACAGCAAAGCAGACACTATGGCTACACCTTC	CASSYRQQSRHYGYTF
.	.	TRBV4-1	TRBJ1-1	TGCGCCAGCAGCCAAGATCGTCTGGCCAACACTGAAGCTTTCTTT	CASSQDRLANTEAFF
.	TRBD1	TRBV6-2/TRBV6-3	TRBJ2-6	TGTGCCAGCAGCCTACAGGGGATCGGATCTGGGGCCAACGTCCTGACTTTC	CASSLQGIGSGANVLTF
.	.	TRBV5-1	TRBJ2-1	TGCGCCAGCAGCTTCGGGGGTGCCGCCTACAATGAGCAGTTCTTC	CASSFGGAAYNEQFF
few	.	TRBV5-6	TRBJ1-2	TGTGCCAGCAGCTCCCTAGGAACGGGAAACTATGGCTACACCTTC	CASSSLGTGNYGYTF
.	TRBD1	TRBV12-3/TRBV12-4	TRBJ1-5	TGTGCCAGCGGCAGGGGGCGAGATCAGCCCCAGCATTTT	CASGRGRDQPQHF
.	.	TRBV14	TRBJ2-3	TGTGCCAGCAGCCAAGATTGGCCCCCAGATACGCAGTATTTT	CASSQDWPPDTQYF
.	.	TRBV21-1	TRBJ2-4	TGTGCCAGCTGCCTAGGGGTAACCAAAAACATTCAGTACTTC	CASCLGVTKNIQYF
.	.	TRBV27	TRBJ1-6	TGTGCCAGCAGTTTTATCAGGCCGTCCTATAATTCACCCCTCCACTTT	CASSFIRPSYNSPLHF
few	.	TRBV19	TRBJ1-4	TGTGCCAGTAGTATAGGGGCCGCAACTAATGAAAAACTGTTTTTT	CASSIGAATNEKLFF
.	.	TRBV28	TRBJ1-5	TGTGCCAGCAGACGCCGGGACAAGGAAGCTCAGCCCCAGCATTTT	CASRRRDKEAQPQHF
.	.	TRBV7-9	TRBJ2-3	TGTGCCAGCAGCTTGTTGGCAGGGGACACAGATACGCAGTATTTT	CASSLLAGDTDTQYF
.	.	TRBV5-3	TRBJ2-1	TGTGCCAGAAGAGGCGGGGAACCCCGCTCCTACAATGAGCAGTTCTTC	CARRGGEPRSYNEQFF
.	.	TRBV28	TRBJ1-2	TGTGCCAGCAGCTCGGGGGGAGGGTGGAACTATGGCTACACCTTC	CASSSGGGWNYGYTF
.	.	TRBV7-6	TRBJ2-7	TGTGCCAGCAGCTTCTCACAAGCCTACGAGCAGTACTTC	CASSFSQAYEQYF
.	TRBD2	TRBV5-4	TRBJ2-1	TGTGCCAGCAGCTCGCAACTAGCGAGTGAGCAGTTCTTC	CASSSQLASEQFF